This T cell receptor (beta chain) was sequenced for a study of prognosis after radiotherapy for stage I lung cancer. Study background: Patients received 3 to 5 SBRT fractions with a biologically effective dose of at least 100 Gy.

Genomic DNA provided the template from which TCR beta CDR3 was amplified by two-round multiplex PCR. Primers targeting each individual TRBV and TRBJ gene were applied in first-round PCR. TCRdb re-analysed the multiplex PCR reads in MiXCR, keeping a single row per CDR3 protein. The sample includes about 24,000 distinct CDR3 sequences, 35% to 40% seen only once; the top ten take approximately 60%. This clonotype occurred many times. No antigen is known for it. Study findings and constraints: Clone counts measured for unique TCRs fell after stereotactic body radiation therapy, median around 10,000 versus 6,900.

In germline, CDR1 is LGHDT, CDR2 YNNKEL (reference sequence). Trimming removed 1 base at V and 12 bases at J, with 13 bases between. This CDR3 has 12 residues. This specimen consisted of PBMCs, obtained before or after stereotactic body radiation therapy (not recorded which). This chain uses TRBV3-1 with TRBJ2-7; no reliable D call. This TCR was sampled from a donor at least 50 years old with non-small cell lung cancer. CDR3 DNA sequence: TGTGCCAGCAGCCAAGGGTCTTCTCATCGGTACTTC. It yields the protein CASSQGSSHRYF.